This T cell receptor beta chain was sequenced during a study of response to subunit inactivated influenza vaccine. Whole-study findings and limits: Seasonal influenza vaccination, on each occasion, was suggested by the authors to recruit few new T cells.

As to this clonotype: Its antigen is unknown.

Via MiXCR, TCRdb re-called the RT-PCR reads, giving one row per CDR3 protein. The data contain fewer than 750,000 distinct CDR3 sequences, 11% to 15% of them seen just once; the ten biggest clones take up around 10%. Germline CDR1 is MNHNS and CDR2 is SASEGT. The CDR3 has 16 amino acids. With V trimmed by 7 bases and J by 2 bases, 11 bases remained unmatched. The gene calls are TRBV6-1 and TRBJ2-1; 7 bases are a match to TRBD1. The source of this sequence is a man in his fifties who received an inactivated influenza vaccine. Sequencing was performed on PBMCs from blood, taken roughly 12 days after vaccination. CDR3 protein: CASTGRQGVAYNEQFF. The CDR3 bases are TGTGCCAGCACCGGAAGACAGGGCGTCGCCTACAATGAGCAGTTCTTC.